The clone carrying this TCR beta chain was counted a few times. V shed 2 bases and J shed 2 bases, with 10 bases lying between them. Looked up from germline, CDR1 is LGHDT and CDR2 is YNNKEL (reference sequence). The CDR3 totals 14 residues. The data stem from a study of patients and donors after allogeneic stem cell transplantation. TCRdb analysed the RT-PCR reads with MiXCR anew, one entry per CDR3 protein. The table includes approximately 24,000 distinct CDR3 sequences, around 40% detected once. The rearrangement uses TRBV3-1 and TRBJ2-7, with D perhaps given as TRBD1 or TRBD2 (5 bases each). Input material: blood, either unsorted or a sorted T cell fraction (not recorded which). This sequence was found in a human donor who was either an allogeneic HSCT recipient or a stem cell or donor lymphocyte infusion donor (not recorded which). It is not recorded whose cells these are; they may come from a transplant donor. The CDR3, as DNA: TGTGCCAGCAGCCAACGGGACGGGACCTACGAGCAGTACTTC. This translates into CASSQRDGTYEQYF.